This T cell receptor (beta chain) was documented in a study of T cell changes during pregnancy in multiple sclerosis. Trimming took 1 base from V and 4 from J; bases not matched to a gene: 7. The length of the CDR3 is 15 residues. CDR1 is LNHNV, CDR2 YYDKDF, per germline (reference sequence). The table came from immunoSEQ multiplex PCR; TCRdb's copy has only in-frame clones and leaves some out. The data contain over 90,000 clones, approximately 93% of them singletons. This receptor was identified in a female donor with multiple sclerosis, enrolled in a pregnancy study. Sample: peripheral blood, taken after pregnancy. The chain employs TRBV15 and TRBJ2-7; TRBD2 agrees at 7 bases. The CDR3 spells CATSRGGGRGYEQYF. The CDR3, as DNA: TGTGCCACCAGCAGAGGCGGCGGGAGAGGATACGAGCAGTACTTC.